The 3 T cell receptor beta chains below all came from one sample that was sequenced in a study of beta chain features in type 1 diabetes. Investigators reverse transcribed all isolated RNA, so they sequenced expressed TCRB transcripts. Only in-frame clones appear in the TCRdb table, and some are missing; sequencing was by immunoSEQ multiplex PCR. In the table there are around 500,000 clones, about 10% of which are singletons. Sequencing was done on a sample of naive CD4+ T cells from blood. These receptors were obtained from a young woman in good health.

This chain joins TRBV7-6 and TRBJ1-1; D might be TRBD1 (6 bases). Germline CDR1 reads SGHVS; CDR2 reads FNYEAQ. The ends were cut back, 5 bases at V and 11 bases at J, with 18 bases in the middle. The CDR3 totals 13 residues. The CDR3 bases are TGTGCCAGCAGCCTTCAGGGGAGCACGTTCGCTTTCTTT. This translates into CASSLQGSTFAFF.

This chain uses TRBV4-1 with TRBJ1-1; TRBD1 matches at 8 bases. After removal of 2 bases from V and 4 bases from J, the junction contained 6 bases not matched to a gene. From germline, CDR1 is MGHRA and CDR2 YSYEKL. This CDR3 is 15 amino acids long. Here the CDR3 DNA reads TGCGCCAGCAGCCAAACAAGGACAGGGTTCACTGAAGCTTTCTTT. It specifies CASSQTRTGFTEAFF.

The gene calls are TRBV7-9 and TRBJ2-7; no clear D. CDR3 size: 14 residues. Germline-derived CDR1 and CDR2 are SEHNR and FQNEAQ (reference sequence). V was shortened by 1 base and J by 5 bases, with 12 bases between the two germline ends. DNA of the CDR3: TGTGCCAGCAGCTTAGTAAAGGGCCCCGACGAGCAGTACTTC. Residues: CASSLVKGPDEQYF. Full variable domain (remainder filled in from reference TRBV7-9 and TRBJ2-7): DTGVSQNPRHKITKRGQNVTFRCDPISEHNRLYWYRQTLGQGPEFLTYFQNEAQLEKSRLLSDRFSAERPKGSFSTLEIQRTEQGDSAMYLCASSLVKGPDEQYFGPGTRLTVT.